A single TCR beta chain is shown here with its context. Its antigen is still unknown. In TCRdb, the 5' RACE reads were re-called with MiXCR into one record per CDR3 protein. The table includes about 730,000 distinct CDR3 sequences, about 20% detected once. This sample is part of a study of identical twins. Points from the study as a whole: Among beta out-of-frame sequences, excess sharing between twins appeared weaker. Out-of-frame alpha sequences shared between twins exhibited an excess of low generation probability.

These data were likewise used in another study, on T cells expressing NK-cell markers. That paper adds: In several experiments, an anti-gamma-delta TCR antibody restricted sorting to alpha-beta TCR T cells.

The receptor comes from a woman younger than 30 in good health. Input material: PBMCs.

The chain's CDR3 is CSVSNGAYEQYF. The CDR3, as DNA: TGCAGCGTTTCGAACGGAGCCTACGAGCAGTACTTC. This chain links TRBV29-1 with TRBJ2-7; D uncertain. Trimming cost V 5 bases and J 2 bases, with 10 bases left between them. Germline V gene sequence: CDR1 SQVTM, CDR2 ANQGSEA. CDR3 length equals 12 residues.